The sequence of this T cell receptor (beta chain) was determined in a study of glioma-infiltrating T cells after dendritic cell vaccination. Using immunoSEQ multiplex PCR, the repertoire was profiled, and TCRdb retains in-frame clones only, with some absent. This table holds some 110,000 clones, 90% found once. Indicated time point: after dendritic cell vaccination, including at tumor progression/relapse. This CDR3 contains 15 residues. CDR1 and CDR2 from the germline V gene are SGHTA and FQGTGA. V was shortened by 5 bases and J by 2 bases, with 12 bases between the two germline ends. The TCR comes from a human donor with glioblastoma. Sequencing used blood, obtained after dendritic cell vaccination. V gene TRBV7-3 combines with J gene TRBJ2-2; D uncertain. CDR3 protein: CASSLRSVNTGELFF. Written as DNA, the CDR3 is TGTGCCAGCAGCCTCCGATCAGTAAACACCGGGGAGCTGTTTTTT.